Presented here are 27 T cell receptor beta chains from one specimen sequenced in a study of OX40 agonist ivuxolimab in advanced cancers. Libraries were prepared by immunoSEQ multiplex PCR; TCRdb keeps only in-frame clonotypes and omits some of them. The sample lists around 23,000 clones; approximately 88% were seen once. Sequenced material: CD4+ or CD8+ T cells sorted from blood, taken in a trial of the OX40 agonist ivuxolimab. Every receptor here comes from an adult with an advanced solid tumor such as melanoma, head and neck, liver or kidney cancer.

The chain uses TRBV28 and TRBJ2-3; the match to TRBD2 covers 12 bases. This CDR3 is 14 amino acids long. V gave up 11 bases and J gave up 5 bases; unmatched junction bases: 8. From germline, CDR1 is MDHEN and CDR2 SYDVKM. The CDR3 here is CAGGSGLAGDTQYF. CDR3 bases: TGTGCCGGTGGGTCGGGACTAGCGGGAGATACGCAGTATTTT.

This rearrangement joins TRBV5-6 to TRBJ2-7; the match to TRBD1 covers 11 bases. Germline lookup yields CDR1 SGHDT and CDR2 YYEEEE. The CDR3 consists of 16 residues. V shed 4 bases and J 7 bases; nucleotides not matched to a gene: 13. Here the CDR3 reads CASSQTWTGGRGEQYF. The CDR3 region has the DNA TGTGCCAGCAGCCAAACTTGGACAGGGGGCCGGGGGGAGCAGTACTTC.

This chain uses TRBV28 with TRBJ1-5; D unresolved. V lost 5 bases and J 2 bases, leaving 13 bases between the germline ends. The CDR3 has 15 amino acids. Germline loops: CDR1 MDHEN, CDR2 SYDVKM. CDR3 sequence reads: CASSARFSGNQPQHF. The CDR3 DNA reads TGTGCCAGCAGTGCTAGATTTTCTGGCAATCAGCCCCAGCATTTT.

The sample holds one count of this clone. An end of the junction does not agree with germline; a read error may underlie this. The chain is built from TRBV7-7 and TRBJ2-1; 7 bases are shared with TRBD1. Germline V gene sequence: CDR1 SSHAT, CDR2 FNYEAQ (reference sequence). The CDR3 spans 15 residues. The CDR3 sequence: CASSPWTGLLNEQFF. CDR3 nucleotides: TGTGCTAGCAGCCCATGGACAGGCCTTTTAAATGAGCAGTTCTTC.

The chain links TRBV7-6 to TRBJ1-3, with D possibly TRBD1 on 5 matching bases. In germline, CDR1 is SGHVS, CDR2 FNYEAQ. The V end was cut by 1 base, the J end by 8 bases, with 12 bases between. The CDR3 covers 14 residues. CDR3 loop: CASSLEAGLDTIYF. DNA of the CDR3: TGTGCCAGCAGCTTAGAAGCAGGGTTGGACACCATATATTTT.

The rearrangement joins TRBV10-1 to TRBJ1-3; 7 bases are a match to TRBD1. From germline, CDR1 is WNHNN and CDR2 SYGVQD (reference sequence). This CDR3 has 15 residues. V dropped 2 bases and J dropped 8; count of bases not matched to a gene: 9. CDR3 nucleotides: TGCGCCAGCAGTGAGCTCGCCGGGCAGGGGGACACCATATATTTT. Amino acids: CASSELAGQGDTIYF.

The gene calls are TRBV7-9 and TRBJ2-3; no reliable D call. From germline, CDR1 is SEHNR and CDR2 FQNEAQ (reference sequence). The CDR3 loop spans 16 amino acids. Deletions cut 2 bases from V and 1 base from J, with 13 bases between. This chain's CDR3 is CASSLSPGAGTDTQYF. The CDR3 nucleotides read TGTGCCAGCAGCTTAAGCCCCGGCGCTGGCACAGATACGCAGTATTTT.

This chain connects TRBV5-8 to TRBJ2-7; TRBD1 matches 7 bases. The CDR3 has 18 amino acids. V was clipped by 4 bases and J by 4 bases; unmatched bases: 20. Germline values: CDR1 SGHTS, CDR2 YDEGEE. The chain's CDR3 is CASSIQQGTWIRSYEQYF. In DNA, the CDR3 is TGTGCCAGCAGCATACAACAGGGGACATGGATCCGGTCTTACGAGCAGTACTTC. Full variable domain (rest looked up from reference TRBV5-8 and TRBJ2-7): EAGVTQSPTHLIKTRGQQATLRCSPISGHTSVYWYQQALGLGLQFLLWYDEGEERNRGNFPPRFSGRQFPNYSSELNVNALELEDSALYLCASSIQQGTWIRSYEQYFGPGTRLTVT.

This clone was detected ten times or more. The V call is TRBV4-1, the J call TRBJ2-7; D call uncertain. With 1 base removed from V and 2 bases from J, the gap between germline ends came to 9 bases. The CDR3 contains 14 residues. Germline V gives CDR1 MGHRA, CDR2 YSYEKL. CDR3 in DNA: TGCGCCAGCAGCCAAGCAGCGACCACCTACGAGCAGTACTTC. It encodes CASSQAATTYEQYF.

The gene calls are TRBV14 and TRBJ1-1; no definite D call. The V gene lost 1 base and the J gene lost 1 base, with 4 bases spanning the gap. The germline V gene has CDR1 SGHDN and CDR2 FVKESK. The CDR3 runs to 13 residues. The CDR3 protein is CASSQVRNTEAFF. DNA for the CDR3: TGTGCCAGCAGCCAAGTCAGGAACACTGAAGCTTTCTTT.

The gene calls are TRBV9 and TRBJ1-1, with unresolved D. Germline V gene lookup returns CDR1 SGDLS and CDR2 YYNGEE. The CDR3 has 15 amino acids. V dropped 4 bases and J dropped 4 bases, with 17 bases sitting between them. CDR3: CASSPSGGLGTEAFF. CDR3 DNA: TGTGCCAGCAGCCCCAGTGGAGGGCTCGGCACTGAAGCTTTCTTT.

The count of this clone is one. The CDR3 region has the DNA TGTGCCAGCACCACCGGGAACAGCTCCTACGAGCAGTACTTC. It yields the protein CASTTGNSSYEQYF. This chain uses TRBV6-9 with TRBJ2-7; D possibly corresponds to TRBD2 (5 bases). Germline CDR1 reads MNHGY; CDR2 reads SVAAGI. The length of the CDR3 is 14 residues. Trimming left V 7 bases short and J 0 bases short, with 13 bases between.

This sequence joins TRBV6-6 and TRBJ2-2, with no clear D. This CDR3 region has 14 residues. Trimming cost V 0 bases and J 5 bases, with 7 bases left between them. Germline V gene data show CDR1 as MNHNY and CDR2 as SVGAGI (reference sequence). CDR3 DNA sequence: TGTGCCAGCAGTTACTCTGCCGAGACCGGGGAGCTGTTTTTT. Its translation: CASSYSAETGELFF.

The chain combines TRBV7-2 with TRBJ2-1; D may be TRBD2 (5 bases). Germline assignment: CDR1 SGHTA and CDR2 FQGNSA. CDR3 length equals 18 residues. V was clipped by 3 bases and J by 0 bases, with 18 bases between them. The CDR3 loop is CASSFTGIPTASYNEQFF. The CDR3 coding sequence is TGTGCCAGCAGCTTCACCGGGATTCCAACTGCCTCCTACAATGAGCAGTTCTTC.

This clone was seen more than once but under ten times. V and J are TRBV6-5 and TRBJ1-2, with D uncertain. Trimming shortened V by 4 bases and J by 2 bases, and 8 bases separated the two germline ends. Germline lookup yields CDR1 MNHEY and CDR2 SVGAGI. The CDR3 consists of 13 residues. CDR3: CASSSHPNYGYTF. CDR3 DNA: TGTGCCAGCAGTTCCCACCCCAACTATGGCTACACCTTC.

This sequence joins TRBV27 and TRBJ1-1, with a possible D match to TRBD1 (6 bases). This CDR3 region has 15 residues. CDR1 and CDR2 (germline): MNHEY, SMNVEV (reference sequence). V was shortened by 8 bases and J by 3 bases, with 19 bases between the two germline ends. CDR3 sequence reads: CASYPLGEGDTEAFF. The CDR3 DNA sequence: TGTGCCAGCTACCCCCTGGGGGAGGGGGACACTGAAGCTTTCTTT.

The V and J genes are TRBV19 and TRBJ1-2; 10 nucleotides agree with TRBD1. The CDR3 runs 15 residues. The trim removed 5 bases at V and 3 bases at J, leaving 6 bases unmatched. The germline gives CDR1 LNHDA, CDR2 SQIVND (reference sequence). The CDR3 reads CASSLPGQGDYGYTF. Here the CDR3 DNA reads TGTGCCAGTAGTCTACCCGGACAGGGGGACTATGGCTACACCTTC.

This clone showed up just once. The chain carries TRBV5-1 and TRBJ2-3; D is perhaps TRBD2 (5 bases). The CDR3 totals 16 residues. Deletions cut 2 bases from V and 4 bases from J, with 17 bases between. Germline loops: CDR1 SGHRS, CDR2 YFSETQ. In DNA, the CDR3 is TGCGCCAGCAGCTTTGATGGACTCCTTAACTCAGATACGCAGTATTTT. Translated: CASSFDGLLNSDTQYF. Variable domain in full (rest from reference TRBV5-1 and TRBJ2-3): KAGVTQTPRYLIKTRGQQVTLSCSPISGHRSVSWYQQTPGQGLQFLFEYFSETQRNKGNFPGRFSGRQFSNSRSEMNVSTLELGDSALYLCASSFDGLLNSDTQYFGPGTRLTVL.

This clone was seen only once. This chain joins TRBV4-1 and TRBJ2-7, with D perhaps TRBD2 (7 bases). V dropped 1 base and J dropped 2 bases, with 12 bases sitting between them. CDR3 length equals 15 residues. Germline V gene lookup returns CDR1 MGHRA and CDR2 YSYEKL. DNA of the CDR3: TGCGCCAGCAGCCAAGCCTCGGGGGGCCCCTACGAGCAGTACTTC. Its translation is CASSQASGGPYEQYF.

The CDR3 DNA reads TGTGCCAGCAGTTTATTCCGGACTAGCGGGCGCCGGCCAGATACGCAGTATTTT. It is translated as CASSLFRTSGRRPDTQYF. The chain has TRBV27 and TRBJ2-3, with 11 positions matching TRBD2. The CDR3 runs to 18 residues. Looked up from germline, CDR1 is MNHEY and CDR2 is SMNVEV (reference sequence). The V gene end was trimmed by 1 base and the J gene end by 4 bases; junction bases not matched to a gene: 10.

The chain carries TRBV27 and TRBJ2-7, with D possibly being TRBD1 (5 bases). The CDR3 has 14 amino acids. The V and J ends lost 3 bases and 3 bases respectively, with 12 bases between them. CDR1 is MNHEY and CDR2 is SMNVEV in the germline V gene (reference sequence). The CDR3: CASSLSGKGYEQYF. Written as DNA, the CDR3 is TGTGCCAGCAGTTTGTCAGGGAAGGGCTACGAGCAGTACTTC.

The chain recombines TRBV6-5 with TRBJ2-7; D is unclear. This CDR3 spans 13 amino acids. CDR1 and CDR2 (germline): MNHEY, SVGAGI. The V gene lost 0 bases and the J gene lost 7 bases, with 10 bases spanning the gap. CDR3 nucleotide sequence: TGTGCCAGCAGTTACTCGTATAGGAAAGAGCAGTACTTC. Its protein product is CASSYSYRKEQYF.

This chain links TRBV30 with TRBJ2-1; tentative D call: TRBD2 (5 bases). CDR1 GTSNPN and CDR2 SVGIG come from the germline V gene (reference sequence). This CDR3 has 15 amino acids. V gave up 2 bases and J gave up 8 bases, with 19 bases separating them. DNA of the CDR3: TGTGCCTGGAGTCCCTACAGCGGAGCCCATGATGAGCAGTTCTTC. It encodes CAWSPYSGAHDEQFF.

The rearrangement uses TRBV5-6 and TRBJ2-3, with 9 bases aligning to TRBD2. There are 16 residues in the CDR3. J was trimmed by 5 bases and V by 1 base; bases with no gene match: 8. Germline CDR1 is SGHDT and CDR2 is YYEEEE. Here the CDR3 DNA reads TGTGCCAGCAGCTTGATACCCTTTAGCGGGAGAGATACGCAGTATTTT. Encoded protein: CASSLIPFSGRDTQYF.

The chain carries TRBV27 and TRBJ1-5; TRBD1 is a possible D gene (5 bases). CDR3 size: 13 residues. The V and J ends lost 6 bases and 2 bases respectively, with 8 bases between them. CDR1 is MNHEY and CDR2 is SMNVEV in the germline V gene (reference sequence). Here the CDR3 reads CASSRVRNQPQHF. CDR3 nucleotide sequence: TGTGCCAGCAGCAGGGTACGCAATCAGCCCCAGCATTTT.

The gene calls are TRBV7-9 and TRBJ2-1, with D perhaps matching TRBD2 (6 bases). Germline V CDR1 and CDR2: SEHNR, FQNEAQ (reference sequence). The CDR3 covers 18 residues. Trimming removed 1 base from V and 9 bases from J, with 25 bases in between. CDR3 nucleotides: TGTGCCAGCAGCTTAGAAAGTTGGCGGGACGCTGGGTGGGGTGAGCAGTTCTTC. Protein product: CASSLESWRDAGWGEQFF.

V and J are TRBV27 and TRBJ2-7, with a weak D call TRBD2 (7 bases). Germline assignment: CDR1 MNHEY and CDR2 SMNVEV (reference sequence). Trimming took 3 bases from V and 3 from J, leaving 15 bases between them. The CDR3 length is 15 residues. This chain's CDR3 is CASSLEGGGGYEQYF. The CDR3 nucleotides are TGTGCCAGCAGTTTGGAGGGGGGCGGGGGCTACGAGCAGTACTTC.